This T cell receptor (beta chain) originates from a study of T cell responses to AZD1222 COVID-19 vaccine. Points from the study as a whole: Nearly half of spike-specific TCRs reportedly target unmutated variant regions.

About this clone: No antigen is known for it.

The table came from immunoSEQ multiplex PCR; TCRdb's copy has only in-frame clones and leaves some out. The table has 80,000 to 100,000 clones, approximately 86% seen once. CDR3 length: 13 residues. With 4 bases clipped from V and 11 bases from J, the junction kept 5 bases outside the gene matches. CDR1 and CDR2 from the germline V gene are SGHKS and YYEKEE (reference sequence). This TCR came from an adult in good health. The starting material was peripheral blood, obtained on day 0 of MenACWY control vaccination. This sequence joins TRBV5-5 and TRBJ2-2, with 10 bases that match TRBD1. The CDR3 reads CASSLGTGDELFF. DNA for the CDR3: TGTGCCAGCAGCCTCGGGACAGGGGATGAGCTGTTTTTT.